This is a list of T cell receptor beta chains from one sample in a study of blood T cell repertoires in COVID-19. Assay used: immunoSEQ multiplex PCR; TCRdb lists only in-frame clones, some missing. The sample contains hundreds of thousands of clones, 75% to 90% of which appear only once. The sequenced sample consisted of peripheral blood. The receptor set was obtained from a woman under 30 with acute or convalescent COVID-19. CDR3s include the opening cysteine and the closing phenylalanine or tryptophan. A D gene is named only where the DNA matches it firmly. Where a row states a size, it is once, few, many or the class of an expanded clone; other rows omit it.

J gene: TRBJ1-3; clone size: .; V gene: TRBV4-1; D gene: .; CDR3 DNA: TGCGCCAGCAGCCAAGCCTTCCAGGCGGGAAACACCATATATTTT; CDR3 protein: CASSQAFQAGNTIYF
J gene: TRBJ1-2; clone size: .; V gene: TRBV13; D gene: .; CDR3 DNA: TGTGCCAGCAGCGAGGGTGGCCTTAACTATGGCTACACCTTC; CDR3 protein: CASSEGGLNYGYTF
J gene: TRBJ1-1; clone size: .; V gene: TRBV25-1; D gene: .; CDR3 DNA: TGTGCCAGCAGCAAGTCGCGCACTGAAGCTTTCTTT; CDR3 protein: CASSKSRTEAFF
J gene: TRBJ2-2; clone size: .; V gene: TRBV3-1/TRBV3-2; D gene: .; CDR3 DNA: TGTGCCAGCAGTCCCTTAGGGGCCGGGGAGCTGTTTTTT; CDR3 protein: CASSPLGAGELFF
J gene: TRBJ2-1; clone size: .; V gene: TRBV30; D gene: .; CDR3 DNA: TGTGCCTGGAGTCGGAGACCTTACAATGAGCAGTTCTTC; CDR3 protein: CAWSRRPYNEQFF
J gene: TRBJ1-2; clone size: .; V gene: TRBV24-1; D gene: .; CDR3 DNA: TGTGCCACCAGTGAGTCAGGGGTCGGCTACACCTTC; CDR3 protein: CATSESGVGYTF
J gene: TRBJ1-2; clone size: .; V gene: TRBV4-3; D gene: .; CDR3 DNA: TGCGCCAGCAGCCAAGCGTACCTAAATGAGGGCTACACCTTC; CDR3 protein: CASSQAYLNEGYTF
J gene: TRBJ1-2; clone size: .; V gene: TRBV30; D gene: .; CDR3 DNA: TGTGCCTGGAGTACACAGGGAGCCCAGGGAGGCTACACCTTC; CDR3 protein: CAWSTQGAQGGYTF
J gene: TRBJ1-4; clone size: .; V gene: TRBV5-5; D gene: .; CDR3 DNA: TGTGCCAGCAGCTGGGGAACTGACAGTAATGAAAAACTGTTTTTT; CDR3 protein: CASSWGTDSNEKLFF
J gene: TRBJ2-5; clone size: once; V gene: TRBV18; D gene: .; CDR3 DNA: TGTGCCAGCTCATCGGATCAGGGTGTTGGGGAGACCCAGTACTTC; CDR3 protein: CASSSDQGVGETQYF
J gene: TRBJ2-1; clone size: .; V gene: TRBV6-5; D gene: TRBD2; CDR3 DNA: TGTGCCAGCAGTTTTAGCGGGGCGCCTTCCTACAATGAGCAGTTCTTC; CDR3 protein: CASSFSGAPSYNEQFF
J gene: TRBJ1-6; clone size: .; V gene: TRBV2; D gene: .; CDR3 DNA: TGTGCCAGCCGTAAGGGGGACTATAATTCACCCCTCCACTTT; CDR3 protein: CASRKGDYNSPLHF
J gene: TRBJ2-1; clone size: .; V gene: TRBV24-1; D gene: TRBD1; CDR3 DNA: TGTGCCACCAGTGATTTGGGACAGGGATATGAGCAGTTCTTC; CDR3 protein: CATSDLGQGYEQFF
J gene: TRBJ2-1; clone size: .; V gene: TRBV7-6; D gene: .; CDR3 DNA: TGTGCCAGCAGCTTAGATTTCCCCGGGAGACCGGGTGAGCAGTTCTTC; CDR3 protein: CASSLDFPGRPGEQFF
J gene: TRBJ2-3; clone size: .; V gene: TRBV5-4; D gene: TRBD1; CDR3 DNA: TGTGCCAGCAGGGCTGGGGGGACAGGGCCACTCTATAGCACAGATACGCAGTATTTT; CDR3 protein: CASRAGGTGPLYSTDTQYF
J gene: TRBJ2-2; clone size: .; V gene: TRBV6-5; D gene: TRBD1; CDR3 DNA: TGTGCCAGCAGCATGGGACAGTCGAACACCGGGGAGCTGTTTTTT; CDR3 protein: CASSMGQSNTGELFF
J gene: TRBJ1-4; clone size: .; V gene: TRBV6-1; D gene: .; CDR3 DNA: TGTGCCAGCAGTGAAGGCGGGTGGCGGCGAGAAAAACTGTTTTTT; CDR3 protein: CASSEGGWRREKLFF
J gene: TRBJ1-1; clone size: .; V gene: TRBV4-1; D gene: .; CDR3 DNA: TGCGCCAGCAGCGGCGGGTCTAGCACTGAAGCTTTCTTT; CDR3 protein: CASSGGSSTEAFF
J gene: TRBJ2-2; clone size: .; V gene: TRBV18; D gene: .; CDR3 DNA: TGTGCCAGCTCACCACCGTTCGCGAACACCGGGGAGCTGTTTTTT; CDR3 protein: CASSPPFANTGELFF
J gene: TRBJ2-1; clone size: .; V gene: TRBV6-5; D gene: .; CDR3 DNA: TGTGCCAGCAGTTACTCGAGGCCAGGGTCGTTCAGTGAGCAGTTCTTC; CDR3 protein: CASSYSRPGSFSEQFF
J gene: TRBJ2-2; clone size: .; V gene: TRBV5-1; D gene: TRBD1; CDR3 DNA: TGCGCCAGCAGCCTAACGACAGGGGGAGGTACCGGGGAGCTGTTTTTT; CDR3 protein: CASSLTTGGGTGELFF
J gene: TRBJ1-2; clone size: .; V gene: TRBV19; D gene: TRBD1; CDR3 DNA: TGTGCCAGTAGTATTGCGGGACAGGCTGGCTATGGCTACACCTTC; CDR3 protein: CASSIAGQAGYGYTF